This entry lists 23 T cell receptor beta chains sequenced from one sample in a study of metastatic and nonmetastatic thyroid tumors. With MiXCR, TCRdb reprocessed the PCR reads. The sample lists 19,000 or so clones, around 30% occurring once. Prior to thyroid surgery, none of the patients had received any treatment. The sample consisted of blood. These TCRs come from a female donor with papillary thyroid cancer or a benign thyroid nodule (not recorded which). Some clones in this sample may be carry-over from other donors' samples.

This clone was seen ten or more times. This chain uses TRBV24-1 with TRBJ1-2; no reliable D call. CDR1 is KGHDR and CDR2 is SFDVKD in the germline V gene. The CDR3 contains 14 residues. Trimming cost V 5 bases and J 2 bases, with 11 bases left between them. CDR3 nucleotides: TGTGCCACCAGTGCTACGGACCCGAACTATGGCTACACCTTC. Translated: CATSATDPNYGYTF.

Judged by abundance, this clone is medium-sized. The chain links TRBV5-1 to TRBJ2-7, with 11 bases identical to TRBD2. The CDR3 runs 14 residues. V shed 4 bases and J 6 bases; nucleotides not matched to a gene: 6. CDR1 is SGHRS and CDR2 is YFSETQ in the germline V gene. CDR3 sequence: CASSPIAGGGEQYF. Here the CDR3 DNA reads TGCGCCAGCAGCCCGATAGCGGGGGGGGGCGAGCAGTACTTC.

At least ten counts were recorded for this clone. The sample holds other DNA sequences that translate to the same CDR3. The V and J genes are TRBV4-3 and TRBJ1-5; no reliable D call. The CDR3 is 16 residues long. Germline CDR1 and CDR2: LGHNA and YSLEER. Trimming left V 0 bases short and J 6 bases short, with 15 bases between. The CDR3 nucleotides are TGCGCCAGCAGCCAAGATCCCCCGGGTTCCTCTCAGCCCCAGCATTTT. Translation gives CASSQDPPGSSQPQHF.

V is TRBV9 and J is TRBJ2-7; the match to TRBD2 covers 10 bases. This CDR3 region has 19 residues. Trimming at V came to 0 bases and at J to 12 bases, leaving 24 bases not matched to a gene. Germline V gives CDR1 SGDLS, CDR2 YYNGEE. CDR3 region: CASSVVPTPSGGGAYVPYF. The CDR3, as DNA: TGTGCCAGCAGCGTAGTGCCCACCCCAAGCGGGGGGGGTGCGTACGTGCCGTACTTC.

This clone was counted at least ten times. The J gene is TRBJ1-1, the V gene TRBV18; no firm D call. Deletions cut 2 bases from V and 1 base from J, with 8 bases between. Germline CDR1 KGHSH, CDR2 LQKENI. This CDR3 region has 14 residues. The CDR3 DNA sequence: TGTGCCAGCTCACCAGAAAGCGGGAACACTGAAGCTTTCTTT. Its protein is CASSPESGNTEAFF.

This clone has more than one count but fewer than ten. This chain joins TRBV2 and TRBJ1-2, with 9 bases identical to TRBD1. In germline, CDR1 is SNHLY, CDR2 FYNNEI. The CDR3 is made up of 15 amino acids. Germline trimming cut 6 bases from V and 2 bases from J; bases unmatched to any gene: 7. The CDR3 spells CASSEGQGWNYGYTF. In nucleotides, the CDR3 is TGTGCCAGCAGCGAGGGACAGGGATGGAACTATGGCTACACCTTC.

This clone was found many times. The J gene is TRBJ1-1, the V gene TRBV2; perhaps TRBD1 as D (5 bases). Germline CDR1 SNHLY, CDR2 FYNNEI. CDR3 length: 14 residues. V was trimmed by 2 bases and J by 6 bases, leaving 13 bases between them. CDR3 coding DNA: TGTGCCAGCAGTGAACGGCGGGGGAGGGCTGAAGCTTTCTTT. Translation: CASSERRGRAEAFF.

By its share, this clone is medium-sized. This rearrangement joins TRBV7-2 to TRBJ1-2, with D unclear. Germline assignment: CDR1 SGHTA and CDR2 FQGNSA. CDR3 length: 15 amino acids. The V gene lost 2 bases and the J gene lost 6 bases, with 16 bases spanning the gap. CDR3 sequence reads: CASSLSGAGSNGYTF. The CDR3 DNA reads TGTGCCAGCAGCTTATCCGGCGCAGGTTCAAATGGCTACACCTTC.

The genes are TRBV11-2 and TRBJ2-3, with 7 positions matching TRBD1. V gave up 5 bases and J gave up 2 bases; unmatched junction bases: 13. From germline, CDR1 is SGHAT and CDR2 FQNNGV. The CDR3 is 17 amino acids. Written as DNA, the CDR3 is TGTGCCAGCAGCCCATACGACAGGGCTCCTTCCACAGATACGCAGTATTTT. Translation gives CASSPYDRAPSTDTQYF. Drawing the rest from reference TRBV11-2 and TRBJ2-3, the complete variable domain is EAGVAQSPRYKIIEKRQSVAFWCNPISGHATLYWYQQILGQGPKLLIQFQNNGVVDDSQLPKDRFSAERLKGVDSTLKIQPAKLEDSAVYLCASSPYDRAPSTDTQYFGPGTRLTVL.

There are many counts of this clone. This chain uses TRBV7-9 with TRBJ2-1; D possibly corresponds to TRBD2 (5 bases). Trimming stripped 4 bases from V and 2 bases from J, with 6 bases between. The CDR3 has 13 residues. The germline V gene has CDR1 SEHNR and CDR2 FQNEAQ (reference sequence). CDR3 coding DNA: TGTGCCAGCAGCTCCGGGACCTACAATGAGCAGTTCTTC. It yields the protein CASSSGTYNEQFF.

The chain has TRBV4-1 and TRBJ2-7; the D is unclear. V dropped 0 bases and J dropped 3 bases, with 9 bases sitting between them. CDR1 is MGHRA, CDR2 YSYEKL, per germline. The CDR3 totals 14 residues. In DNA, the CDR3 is TGCGCCAGCAGCCAAGAACCCACAGACTACGAGCAGTACTTC. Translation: CASSQEPTDYEQYF.

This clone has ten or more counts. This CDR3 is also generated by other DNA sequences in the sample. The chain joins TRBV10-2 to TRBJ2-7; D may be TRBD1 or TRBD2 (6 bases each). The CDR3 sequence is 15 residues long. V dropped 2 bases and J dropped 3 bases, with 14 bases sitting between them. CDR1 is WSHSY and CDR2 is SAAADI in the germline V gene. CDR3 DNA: TGCGCCAGCAGTGAGGGAGGGGGGCCGTTCTACGAGCAGTACTTC. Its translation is CASSEGGGPFYEQYF.

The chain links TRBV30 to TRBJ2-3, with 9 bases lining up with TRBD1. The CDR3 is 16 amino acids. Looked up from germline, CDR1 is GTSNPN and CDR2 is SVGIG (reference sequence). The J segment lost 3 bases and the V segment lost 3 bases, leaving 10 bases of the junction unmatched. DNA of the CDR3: TGTGCCTGGAGCCTTGTTCCGGGACAGGGAACAGATACGCAGTATTTT. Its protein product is CAWSLVPGQGTDTQYF.

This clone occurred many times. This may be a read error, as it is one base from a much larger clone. The CDR3, as DNA: TGTGCCAGCACCTCAAAGGGCTACGAGCAGTGCTTC. Its translation: CASTSKGYEQCF. V gene TRBV28 combines with J gene TRBJ2-7; no clear D gene. Germline assignment: CDR1 MDHEN and CDR2 SYDVKM. The CDR3 is 12 residues long. Together with reference TRBV28 and TRBJ2-7, the CDR3 gives the full variable domain: DVKVTQSSRYLVKRTGEKVFLECVQDMDHENMFWYRQDPGLGLRLIYFSYDVKMKEKGDIPEGYSVSREKKERFSLILESASTNQTSMYLCASTSKGYEQCFGPGTRLTVT.

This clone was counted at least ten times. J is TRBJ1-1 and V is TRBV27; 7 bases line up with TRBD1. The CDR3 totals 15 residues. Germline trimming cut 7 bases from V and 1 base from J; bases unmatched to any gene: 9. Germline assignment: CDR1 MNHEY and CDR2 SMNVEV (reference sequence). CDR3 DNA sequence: TGTGCCAGCACCTTGACAGGGCCTTCGAACACTGAAGCTTTCTTT. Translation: CASTLTGPSNTEAFF.

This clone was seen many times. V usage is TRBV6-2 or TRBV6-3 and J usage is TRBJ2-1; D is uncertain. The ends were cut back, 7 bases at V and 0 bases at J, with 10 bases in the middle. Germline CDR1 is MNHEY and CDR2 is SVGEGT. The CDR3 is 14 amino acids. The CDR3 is CASKIWSSYNEQFF. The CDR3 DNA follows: TGTGCCAGCAAGATTTGGAGCTCCTACAATGAGCAGTTCTTC.

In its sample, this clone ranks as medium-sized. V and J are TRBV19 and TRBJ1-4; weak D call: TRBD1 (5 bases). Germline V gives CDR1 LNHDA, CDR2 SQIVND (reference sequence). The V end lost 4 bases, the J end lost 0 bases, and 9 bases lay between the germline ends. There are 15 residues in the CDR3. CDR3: CASSTQGATNEKLFF. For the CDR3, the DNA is TGTGCCAGTAGTACCCAGGGAGCAACTAATGAAAAACTGTTTTTT.

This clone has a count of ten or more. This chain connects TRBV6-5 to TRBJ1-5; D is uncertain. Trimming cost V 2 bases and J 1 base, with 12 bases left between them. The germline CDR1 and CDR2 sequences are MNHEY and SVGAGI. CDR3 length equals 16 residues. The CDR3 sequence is CASSYSPAGSNQPQHF. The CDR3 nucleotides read TGTGCCAGCAGTTACAGTCCGGCGGGGAGCAATCAGCCCCAGCATTTT.

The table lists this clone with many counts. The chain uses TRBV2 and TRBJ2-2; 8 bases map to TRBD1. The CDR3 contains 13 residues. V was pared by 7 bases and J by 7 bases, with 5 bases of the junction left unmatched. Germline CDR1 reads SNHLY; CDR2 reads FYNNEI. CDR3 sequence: CASTRQGIGELFF. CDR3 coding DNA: TGTGCCAGCACCCGACAGGGGATCGGGGAGCTGTTTTTT.

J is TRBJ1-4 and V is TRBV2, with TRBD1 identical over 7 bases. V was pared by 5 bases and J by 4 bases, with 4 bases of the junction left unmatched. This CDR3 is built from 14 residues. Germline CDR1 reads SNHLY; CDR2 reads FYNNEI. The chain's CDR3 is CASSSGTDNEKLFF. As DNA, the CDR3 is TGTGCCAGCAGTTCCGGGACAGATAATGAAAAACTGTTTTTT.

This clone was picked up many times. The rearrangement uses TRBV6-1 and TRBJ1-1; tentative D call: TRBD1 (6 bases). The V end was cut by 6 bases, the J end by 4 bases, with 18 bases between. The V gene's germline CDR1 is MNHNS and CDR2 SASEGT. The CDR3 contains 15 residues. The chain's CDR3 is CASREPGEGSTEAFF. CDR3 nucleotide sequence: TGTGCCAGCAGGGAGCCAGGGGAAGGTAGCACTGAAGCTTTCTTT.

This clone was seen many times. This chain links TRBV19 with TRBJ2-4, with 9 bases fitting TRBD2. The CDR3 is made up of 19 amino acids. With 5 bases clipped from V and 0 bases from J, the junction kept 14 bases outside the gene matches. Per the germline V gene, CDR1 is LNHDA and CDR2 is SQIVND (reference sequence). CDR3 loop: CASSSPGGSGGLAKNIQYF. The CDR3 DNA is TGTGCCAGTAGTTCACCCGGGGGTAGCGGGGGACTAGCCAAAAACATTCAGTACTTC.

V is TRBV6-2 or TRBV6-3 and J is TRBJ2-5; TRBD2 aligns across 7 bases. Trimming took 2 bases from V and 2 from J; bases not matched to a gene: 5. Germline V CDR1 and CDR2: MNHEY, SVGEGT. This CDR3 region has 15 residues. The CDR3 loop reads CASSYLAGEQETQYF. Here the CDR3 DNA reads TGTGCCAGCAGTTACCTTGCGGGGGAGCAAGAGACCCAGTACTTC.